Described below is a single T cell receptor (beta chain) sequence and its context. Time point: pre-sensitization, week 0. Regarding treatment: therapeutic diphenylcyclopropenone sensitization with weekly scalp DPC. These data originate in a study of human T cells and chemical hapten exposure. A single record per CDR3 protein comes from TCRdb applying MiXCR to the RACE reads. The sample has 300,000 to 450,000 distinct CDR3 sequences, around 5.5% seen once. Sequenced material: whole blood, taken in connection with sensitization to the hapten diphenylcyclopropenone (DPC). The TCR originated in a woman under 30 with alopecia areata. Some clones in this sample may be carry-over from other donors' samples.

CDR3: CASSPLPRGTVTEAFF. The CDR3 DNA reads TGTGCCAGCAGCCCCCTCCCCCGGGGGACGGTGACTGAAGCTTTCTTT. This sequence joins TRBV11-2 and TRBJ1-1, with a tentative D call TRBD1 (5 bases). The length of the CDR3 is 16 residues. Between the trimmed V and J ends, which lost 5 bases and 5 bases, there was a span of 21 bases. Germline V lookup: CDR1 SGHAT, CDR2 FQNNGV.